This section outlines one T cell receptor (beta chain) sequence together with its context. The antigen is unknown. These data come from a study of CD8+CD57+ T cells in acquired aplastic anemia. The patients chosen for sequencing had shown expansion of CD8+CD57+ cells (detected by flow cytometry). Patients uniformly had severe acquired aplastic anemia. J was trimmed by 1 base and V by 3 bases; bases with no gene match: 5. The CDR3 spans 16 residues. The germline gives CDR1 LNHDA, CDR2 SQIVND (reference sequence). The study's findings and limits: Patients and controls were found to share twenty-nine CD8+ CDR3 sequences.

Profiling that covered TCR beta VDJ and CDR3 relied on genomic DNA as its template. TCRdb re-analysed the reads in MiXCR, keeping a single row per CDR3 protein. The sample carries over 250,000 distinct CDR3 sequences, about three fifths recorded once. The source is a human donor with aplastic anemia. The chain recombines TRBV19 with TRBJ2-7, with TRBD1 identical over 11 bases. Sequenced input: sorted CD4+, CD8+, or CD8+CD57+ T cells (not recorded which) from PBMCs. This CDR3 is CASSIGQGAISYEQYF. The DNA for the CDR3 is TGTGCCAGTAGTATCGGACAGGGGGCGATTTCCTACGAGCAGTACTTC.